This TCR beta chain was sequenced in a study of cytomegalovirus exposure and HLA in healthy donors. As to this clone: The target antigen is unknown.

Findings of the study overall: Listed as cytomegalovirus-associated were more than 150 TCR beta chains. In most subjects, TCR beta sequences reportedly gave accurate predictions of HLA-A and HLA-B alleles.

In the PCR, 60 Vbeta and 13 Jbeta primers were used. Assay: immunoSEQ multiplex PCR; the TCRdb copy retains only in-frame clones and omits some. The table records approximately 70,000 clones, about four fifths of them present only once. Germline V gives CDR1 SGHRS, CDR2 YFSETQ. The CDR3 runs to 16 residues. Trimming cost V 4 bases and J 3 bases, with 18 bases left between them. The sample was PBMCs. This sequence originates from a woman aged 30 to 39 in good health and CMV-seronegative. V usage is TRBV5-1 and J usage is TRBJ2-3; D is perhaps TRBD2 (5 bases). CDR3 protein: CASSLGFGDGTDTQYF. CDR3 nucleotide sequence: TGCGCCAGCAGCCTGGGATTCGGGGATGGAACAGATACGCAGTATTTT.